The rows below give T cell receptor beta chains drawn from one sample of a study of monozygotic twins with cystic fibrosis. TCRdb's table, derived via immunoSEQ multiplex PCR, lists solely in-frame clones and lacks some. The table records 15,000 to 20,000 clones, 91% of them present only once. Sample: blood. These receptors came from a girl aged 2 to 9 with cystic fibrosis. The conserved cysteine and the conserved F or W are not part of the CDR3 here. Fields, in order: J gene, V gene, D gene, CDR3 protein. D genes are given only for firm matches.

j_call: TRBJ2-2; v_call: TRBV7-9; d_call: .; cdr3_aa: ASSPQVGELF
j_call: TRBJ1-5; v_call: TRBV7-2; d_call: .; cdr3_aa: ASSLRDNQPQH
j_call: TRBJ1-1; v_call: TRBV6-5; d_call: .; cdr3_aa: ASSPGMRATEAF
j_call: TRBJ1-1; v_call: TRBV5-5; d_call: .; cdr3_aa: ASSLTPNTEAF
j_call: TRBJ2-2; v_call: TRBV13; d_call: TRBD2; cdr3_aa: ASSLAPPIGGSGELF
j_call: TRBJ1-1; v_call: TRBV4-1; d_call: .; cdr3_aa: ASREGMNTEAF
j_call: TRBJ1-1; v_call: TRBV19; d_call: .; cdr3_aa: ASSILQRQEDLNTEAF
j_call: TRBJ2-5; v_call: TRBV2; d_call: .; cdr3_aa: AIFRPGLGGETQY
j_call: TRBJ1-5; v_call: TRBV6-1; d_call: .; cdr3_aa: ASSAVSNQPQH
j_call: TRBJ2-1; v_call: TRBV30; d_call: .; cdr3_aa: AWGPASSYNEQF
j_call: TRBJ1-1; v_call: TRBV5-1; d_call: .; cdr3_aa: ASRQPSGTEAF
j_call: TRBJ1-5; v_call: TRBV4-1; d_call: .; cdr3_aa: ASSQTGNGNQPQH
j_call: TRBJ1-4; v_call: TRBV6-5; d_call: .; cdr3_aa: ASSYRRSGEKLF
j_call: TRBJ1-1; v_call: TRBV18; d_call: TRBD1; cdr3_aa: ASSPTLGTDEAF
j_call: TRBJ1-4; v_call: TRBV27; d_call: .; cdr3_aa: ASSLGGSTNEKLF
j_call: TRBJ2-1; v_call: TRBV9; d_call: TRBD2; cdr3_aa: ASSPQGLAGANEQF
j_call: TRBJ1-1; v_call: TRBV5-6; d_call: TRBD1; cdr3_aa: ASTPRDRPAGAEAF
j_call: TRBJ2-7; v_call: TRBV11-1; d_call: TRBD2; cdr3_aa: ASSHQLAGSSYEQY
j_call: TRBJ2-1; v_call: TRBV18; d_call: TRBD2; cdr3_aa: ASSPPQRGVYNEQF
j_call: TRBJ1-6; v_call: TRBV4-1; d_call: TRBD1; cdr3_aa: ASSLGTGSSPLH
j_call: TRBJ2-3; v_call: TRBV19; d_call: TRBD1; cdr3_aa: ASSAGQGRTDTQY
j_call: TRBJ2-3; v_call: TRBV6-1; d_call: TRBD2; cdr3_aa: ASSEFGLVAGGTGDTQY
j_call: TRBJ2-5; v_call: TRBV13; d_call: TRBD2; cdr3_aa: ASSLGLAGQETQY
j_call: TRBJ2-2; v_call: TRBV7-8; d_call: .; cdr3_aa: ASSLVKIGAGELF
j_call: TRBJ2-5; v_call: TRBV7-7; d_call: TRBD1; cdr3_aa: ASSLSGTGKETQY
j_call: TRBJ1-1; v_call: TRBV4-2; d_call: TRBD1; cdr3_aa: ASSQTDRVNTEAF
j_call: TRBJ2-1; v_call: TRBV15; d_call: .; cdr3_aa: ATSTTERNEQF
j_call: TRBJ1-1; v_call: TRBV7-6; d_call: .; cdr3_aa: ASSLGSGGTEAF
j_call: TRBJ1-5; v_call: TRBV30; d_call: .; cdr3_aa: AWRGGRDQPQH
j_call: TRBJ2-5; v_call: TRBV25-1; d_call: .; cdr3_aa: ASSDEGRETQY
j_call: TRBJ2-7; v_call: TRBV7-6; d_call: .; cdr3_aa: ASSLEGSTYEQY
j_call: TRBJ2-1; v_call: TRBV27; d_call: TRBD1; cdr3_aa: ASSLGTENEQF
j_call: TRBJ1-2; v_call: TRBV19; d_call: .; cdr3_aa: ASSELRSDRLEASANYGYT
j_call: TRBJ1-4; v_call: TRBV2; d_call: TRBD1; cdr3_aa: ASSEGQVLDKLF
j_call: TRBJ2-5; v_call: TRBV5-6; d_call: .; cdr3_aa: ASSLRGRIETQY
j_call: TRBJ2-5; v_call: TRBV7-9; d_call: .; cdr3_aa: ASSLAYSQETQY
j_call: TRBJ2-7; v_call: TRBV11-2; d_call: .; cdr3_aa: ASSIGTHEQY
j_call: TRBJ2-3; v_call: TRBV13; d_call: .; cdr3_aa: ASSLARDTQY
j_call: TRBJ1-2; v_call: TRBV7-2; d_call: TRBD1; cdr3_aa: ASSLGQGNYGYT
j_call: TRBJ1-2; v_call: TRBV4-1; d_call: .; cdr3_aa: ASSQDTGESGYGYT
j_call: TRBJ1-4; v_call: TRBV28; d_call: TRBD1; cdr3_aa: ASSALGTGDEKLF
j_call: TRBJ1-5; v_call: TRBV7-8; d_call: .; cdr3_aa: ASSGYRVSSNQPQH
j_call: TRBJ1-1; v_call: TRBV29-1; d_call: .; cdr3_aa: SADNRENTEAF
j_call: TRBJ2-3; v_call: TRBV6-1; d_call: .; cdr3_aa: ASSDQEGPTDTQY
j_call: TRBJ2-7; v_call: TRBV7-2; d_call: .; cdr3_aa: ASSLGGLVYEQY
j_call: TRBJ1-3; v_call: TRBV7-2; d_call: .; cdr3_aa: ASSSPGDGNTIY
j_call: TRBJ2-1; v_call: TRBV9; d_call: TRBD2; cdr3_aa: ASSTSGSAYNEQF
j_call: TRBJ2-7; v_call: TRBV11-2; d_call: .; cdr3_aa: ASSFEGRDRRAHYEQY
j_call: TRBJ1-4; v_call: TRBV6-6; d_call: TRBD1; cdr3_aa: ASSPTGEFNEKLF
j_call: TRBJ1-6; v_call: TRBV7-9; d_call: .; cdr3_aa: ASSASTGSSYNSPLH
j_call: TRBJ2-7; v_call: TRBV11-2; d_call: .; cdr3_aa: ASSLTLYEQY
j_call: TRBJ1-5; v_call: TRBV6-1; d_call: .; cdr3_aa: ASSEGWVGNQPQH
j_call: TRBJ1-1; v_call: TRBV6-6; d_call: .; cdr3_aa: ASRGSGENTEAF
j_call: TRBJ1-1; v_call: TRBV4-2; d_call: .; cdr3_aa: ASSQDRGPNTEAF
j_call: TRBJ1-2; v_call: TRBV29-1; d_call: .; cdr3_aa: SVDNRAPHGYT
j_call: TRBJ2-7; v_call: TRBV9; d_call: .; cdr3_aa: ASSVGQGAYEQY